One sample yielded the 18 T cell receptor beta chains listed below, sequenced in a study of beta chain features in type 1 diabetes. Of the isolated RNA, all was reverse transcribed, and so the sequenced material was expressed TCRB transcripts. Assay: immunoSEQ multiplex PCR; the TCRdb copy retains only in-frame clones and omits some. The profile shows about 60,000 clones, about three fifths of them singletons. Sequenced material: Tregs from blood. These receptors originate from a woman aged 18-35 years in good health.

The CDR3 DNA reads as TGCGCCAGCAGCCAATTTCAGGGGGCGGGGACCGGGGAGCTGTTTTTT. Translation: CASSQFQGAGTGELFF. The chain has TRBV4-3 and TRBJ2-2; 8 bases line up with TRBD1. The junction had 7 bases not matched to a gene; V was cut back by 2 bases and J by 5 bases. Germline values: CDR1 LGHNA, CDR2 YSLEER. The CDR3 runs 16 residues.

This clone was detected a few times. The CDR3 is CASSPGTSGDTQYF. CDR3 DNA: TGTGCCAGCAGCCCCGGGACTAGCGGAGATACGCAGTATTTT. The J gene is TRBJ2-3, the V gene TRBV7-9, with 11 bases aligning to TRBD2. The germline CDR1 and CDR2 sequences are SEHNR and FQNEAQ (reference sequence). V was pared by 5 bases and J by 5 bases, with 3 bases of the junction left unmatched. The CDR3 consists of 14 residues.

The chain couples TRBV19 to TRBJ2-5; tentatively, D is TRBD2 (7 bases). Germline values: CDR1 LNHDA, CDR2 SQIVND (reference sequence). With 3 bases removed from V and 4 bases from J, the gap between germline ends came to 9 bases. The CDR3 is made up of 13 amino acids. The CDR3 nucleotides are TGTGCCAGTAGTATCGGGGGGCGAGAGACCCAGTACTTC. This codes for CASSIGGRETQYF. The whole variable domain, filled in from reference TRBV19 and TRBJ2-5, reads DGGITQSPKYLFRKEGQNVTLSCEQNLNHDAMYWYRQDPGQGLRLIYYSQIVNDFQKGDIAEGYSVSREKKESFPLTVTSAQKNPTAFYLCASSIGGRETQYFGPGTRLLVL.

The chain links TRBV2 to TRBJ2-5; TRBD1 agrees at 9 bases. This CDR3 is 13 amino acids long. Germline CDR1 reads SNHLY; CDR2 reads FYNNEI. V shed 5 bases and J 5 bases; nucleotides not matched to a gene: 3. The CDR3 spells CASSRGQGETQYF. The CDR3 DNA is TGTGCCAGCAGTAGAGGACAGGGGGAGACCCAGTACTTC. Variable domain in full (rest from reference TRBV2 and TRBJ2-5): EPEVTQTPSHQVTQMGQEVILRCVPISNHLYFYWYRQILGQKVEFLVSFYNNEISEKSEIFDDQFSVERPDGSNFTLKIRSTKLEDSAMYFCASSRGQGETQYFGPGTRLLVL.

The chain has TRBV7-2 and TRBJ1-2, with 7 bases identical to TRBD1. Germline CDR1 reads SGHTA; CDR2 reads FQGNSA. The CDR3 is made up of 13 amino acids. Losses at the gene ends were 6 bases for V and 1 base for J; bases not matched to a gene: 2. The CDR3, as DNA: TGTGCCAGCAGTTACAGGGGTAACTATGGCTACACCTTC. Its translation: CASSYRGNYGYTF.

V and J are TRBV18 and TRBJ1-1, with a possible D match to TRBD1 (6 bases). Per the germline V gene, CDR1 is KGHSH and CDR2 is LQKENI. This CDR3 comprises 14 residues. The ends were cut back, 1 base at V and 8 bases at J, with 14 bases in the middle. Here the CDR3 reads CASSPLKGVREAFF. CDR3 nucleotide sequence: TGTGCCAGCTCACCACTTAAGGGGGTTAGGGAAGCTTTCTTT.

V usage is TRBV7-8 and J usage is TRBJ2-1, with 8 bases matching TRBD2. Germline V CDR1 and CDR2: SGHVS, FQNEAQ. The CDR3 is 20 amino acids. J was trimmed by 1 base and V by 1 base; bases with no gene match: 15. The CDR3 sequence: CASSLGLHRTAGGSYNEQFF. CDR3 coding DNA: TGTGCCAGCAGCTTAGGTTTGCATAGGACGGCGGGAGGATCCTACAATGAGCAGTTCTTC.

V is TRBV6-5 and J is TRBJ1-1, with TRBD1 matching over 11 bases. The CDR3 loop spans 15 amino acids. Trimming at V came to 1 base and at J to 4 bases, leaving 2 bases not matched to a gene. The germline CDR1 and CDR2 sequences are MNHEY and SVGAGI. CDR3 bases: TGTGCCAGCAGTTACTTTGGACAGGGGGCCACTGAAGCTTTCTTT. Encoded protein: CASSYFGQGATEAFF.

This clone came up a few times. The V call is TRBV5-4, the J call TRBJ1-2; D is perhaps TRBD1 (5 bases). Germline values: CDR1 SGHNT, CDR2 YYREEE (reference sequence). The CDR3 runs to 15 residues. The V end was cut by 4 bases, the J end by 4 bases, with 17 bases between. CDR3 bases: TGTGCCAGCAGCCAAGATAGGGGCACCCGCTATGGCTACACCTTC. Protein product: CASSQDRGTRYGYTF.

V is TRBV7-2 and J is TRBJ2-3; weak D call: TRBD1 (5 bases). V dropped 1 base and J dropped 0 bases, with 5 bases sitting between them. Germline V gives CDR1 SGHTA, CDR2 FQGNSA. The CDR3 extends over 14 amino acids. CDR3 DNA sequence: TGTGCCAGCAGCTTAGAGGGGAGCACAGATACGCAGTATTTT. It codes for CASSLEGSTDTQYF.

The rearrangement joins TRBV6-1 to TRBJ2-1, with 10 bases identical to TRBD2. This CDR3 has 14 residues. With V trimmed by 6 bases and J by 6 bases, 5 bases remained unmatched. In germline, CDR1 is MNHNS, CDR2 SASEGT. In DNA form, the CDR3 reads TGTGCCAGCAGGGGCCAGCGGGGGGGCAATGAGCAGTTCTTC. Encoded protein: CASRGQRGGNEQFF.

The CDR3 bases are TGCAGCGTTGAAATCAGGGAGGGCTATGGCTACACCTTC. Its protein product is CSVEIREGYGYTF. V and J are TRBV29-1 and TRBJ1-2, with D perhaps TRBD1 (5 bases). Trimming shortened V by 2 bases and J by 4 bases, and 11 bases separated the two germline ends. CDR1 and CDR2 from the germline V gene are SQVTM and ANQGSEA. The CDR3 length is 13 residues.

The V gene is TRBV10-3, the J gene TRBJ2-1, with 10 bases fitting TRBD1. V lost 9 bases to trimming and J lost 5 bases; unmatched junction nucleotides: 4. There are 13 residues in the CDR3. Germline-derived CDR1 and CDR2 are ENHRY and SYGVKD. CDR3 sequence: CAIGGTGDNEQFF. The CDR3 region has the DNA TGTGCCATTGGAGGGACAGGGGACAATGAGCAGTTCTTC.

This chain links TRBV7-8 with TRBJ2-3; TRBD2 agrees at 8 bases. The V and J ends lost 5 bases and 0 bases, in that order; junction bases with no gene match: 7. CDR3 length equals 16 residues. From germline, CDR1 is SGHVS and CDR2 FQNEAQ. CDR3 sequence: CASSKMASGSTDTQYF. The CDR3 DNA sequence: TGTGCCAGCAGCAAGATGGCTAGCGGGAGCACAGATACGCAGTATTTT.

The chain uses TRBV29-1 and TRBJ1-5, with D uncertain. This CDR3 has 12 residues. The germline gives CDR1 SQVTM, CDR2 ANQGSEA. V shed 4 bases and J shed 4 bases, with 8 bases lying between them. CDR3 residues: CSVGADNQPQHF. The CDR3 bases are TGCAGCGTTGGGGCAGATAATCAGCCCCAGCATTTT.

This clone occurred a few times. The chain couples TRBV29-1 to TRBJ1-1; the D is unclear. Deletions cut 4 bases from V and 1 base from J, with 13 bases between. The germline V gene encodes CDR1 SQVTM and CDR2 ANQGSEA. CDR3 size: 14 residues. The CDR3 nucleotides read TGCAGCGTTGGGTCGAGGTTCTCGAACACTGAAGCTTTCTTT. This sequence encodes CSVGSRFSNTEAFF.

The V gene is TRBV4-1, the J gene TRBJ1-2; D perhaps matches TRBD1 (5 bases). The V end lost 4 bases, the J end lost 1 base, and 22 bases lay between the germline ends. Per germline, CDR1 MGHRA and CDR2 YSYEKL. The CDR3 contains 18 residues. CDR3 sequence reads: CASSPVAPGALVNYGYTF. Here the CDR3 DNA reads TGCGCCAGCAGCCCAGTCGCCCCTGGGGCTTTGGTTAACTATGGCTACACCTTC.

This clone was counted once. The chain couples TRBV7-9 to TRBJ1-2; maybe TRBD1 (6 bases). CDR3 length: 15 amino acids. Germline assignment: CDR1 SEHNR and CDR2 FQNEAQ (reference sequence). V dropped 5 bases and J dropped 1 base, with 14 bases sitting between them. The CDR3, as DNA: TGTGCCAGCAGCGAATTCAGGGGATTTAACTATGGCTACACCTTC. Its translation is CASSEFRGFNYGYTF.